The 8 T cell receptor beta chains given below trace back to one sample, sequenced in a study of response to subunit inactivated influenza vaccine. TCRdb reprocessed the RT-PCR reads with MiXCR, giving one entry per CDR3 protein. The table has more than 450,000 distinct CDR3 sequences, about 10% seen once. These records were also assigned to another study, of T cells expressing NK-cell markers. As reported in that work: Production of TCR beta cDNA relied on 5'RACE template switching with UMIs.

Sequenced here: PBMCs from blood, sampled on the day of vaccination. Source of these receptors: a man aged 45-65 years who received an inactivated influenza vaccine.

V is TRBV20-1 and J is TRBJ2-5; 9 positions agree with TRBD2. The CDR3 runs 15 residues. Germline CDR1 reads DFQATT; CDR2 reads SNEGSKA (reference sequence). Trimming cost V 1 base and J 5 bases; bases outside gene matches: 8. The CDR3 region has the DNA TGCAGTGCTAGAGCTGTAGCGGGAGTAGGGGAGACCCAGTACTTC. This codes for CSARAVAGVGETQYF.

The chain uses TRBV5-6 and TRBJ2-5; D perhaps matches TRBD2 (6 bases). The V gene lost 4 bases and the J gene lost 0 bases, with 13 bases spanning the gap. CDR1 is SGHDT, CDR2 YYEEEE, per germline. There are 15 residues in the CDR3. CDR3 coding DNA: TGTGCCAGCAGCAGAGACCGGGACTACCAAGAGACCCAGTACTTC. Its translation: CASSRDRDYQETQYF.

The rearrangement uses TRBV28 and TRBJ2-7; D perhaps matches TRBD1 (5 bases). V was trimmed by 4 bases and J by 3 bases, leaving 16 bases between them. This CDR3 has 15 residues. Germline CDR1 and CDR2: MDHEN and SYDVKM. The CDR3 DNA is TGTGCCAGCAGTTCTCGACAGTCATGGGTCTACGAGCAGTACTTC. Its translation is CASSSRQSWVYEQYF.

The gene calls are TRBV20-1 and TRBJ1-1; D is possibly TRBD1 (6 bases). CDR3 length: 13 residues. Germline values: CDR1 DFQATT, CDR2 SNEGSKA (reference sequence). V lost 8 bases and J 1 base, leaving 14 bases between the germline ends. CDR3 sequence (DNA): TGCAGTCAGGATCGCAGGGGGAACACTGAAGCTTTCTTT. This gives the protein CSQDRRGNTEAFF.

There are many counts of this clonotype. The V and J genes are TRBV6-1 and TRBJ1-4; weak D call: TRBD1 (6 bases). CDR3 length: 11 amino acids. The ends were cut back, 11 bases at V and 8 bases at J, with 12 bases in the middle. Germline V gives CDR1 MNHNS, CDR2 SASEGT. CDR3 bases: TGTGCCTATCTAAGGGGGGAAAAACTGTTTTTT. Its protein product is CAYLRGEKLFF.

V gene TRBV5-4 combines with J gene TRBJ2-1, with D maybe TRBD2 (6 bases). Trimming left V 4 bases short and J 1 base short, with 12 bases between. The CDR3 spans 15 residues. Per the germline V gene, CDR1 is SGHNT and CDR2 is YYREEE (reference sequence). The CDR3 loop reads CASSRGDWSYNEQFF. The CDR3 nucleotides are TGTGCCAGCAGCCGAGGGGACTGGTCCTACAATGAGCAGTTCTTC.

This chain links TRBV10-3 with TRBJ1-6; 8 nucleotides match TRBD1. The CDR3 runs 14 residues. CDR1 and CDR2 from the germline V gene are ENHRY and SYGVKD. The junction had 9 bases not matched to a gene; V was cut back by 10 bases and J by 7 bases. CDR3 in amino acids: CATNQGAKNSPLHF. CDR3 coding DNA: TGTGCCACTAACCAGGGGGCCAAGAATTCACCCCTCCACTTT.

This clonotype was recorded at least ten times. V and J are TRBV7-7 and TRBJ2-1; D gene unclear. The CDR3 has 13 residues. Germline loops: CDR1 SSHAT, CDR2 FNYEAQ (reference sequence). Deletions cut 1 base from V and 9 bases from J, with 10 bases between. CDR3 amino acids: CASSLGLFGEQFF. DNA of the CDR3: TGTGCCAGCAGCTTAGGGTTGTTTGGTGAGCAGTTCTTC.